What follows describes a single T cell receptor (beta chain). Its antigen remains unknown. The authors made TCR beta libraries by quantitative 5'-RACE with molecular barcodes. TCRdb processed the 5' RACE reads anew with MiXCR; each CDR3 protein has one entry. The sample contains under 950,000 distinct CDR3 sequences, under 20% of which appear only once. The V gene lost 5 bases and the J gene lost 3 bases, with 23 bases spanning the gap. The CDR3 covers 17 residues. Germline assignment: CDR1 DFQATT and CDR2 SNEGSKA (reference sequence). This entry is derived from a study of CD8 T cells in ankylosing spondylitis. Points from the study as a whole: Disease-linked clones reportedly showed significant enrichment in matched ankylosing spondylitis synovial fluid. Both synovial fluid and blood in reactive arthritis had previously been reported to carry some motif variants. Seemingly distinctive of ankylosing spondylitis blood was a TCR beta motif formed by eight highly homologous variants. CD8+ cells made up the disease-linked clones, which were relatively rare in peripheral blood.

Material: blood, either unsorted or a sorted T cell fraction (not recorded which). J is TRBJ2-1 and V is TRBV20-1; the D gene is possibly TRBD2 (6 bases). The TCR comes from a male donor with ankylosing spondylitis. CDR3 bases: TGCAGTGCTTGGGGTGTGGGGTTGGGAGGCCTCTACAATGAGCAGTTCTTC. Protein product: CSAWGVGLGGLYNEQFF.